The 11 T cell receptor beta chains in this list originate from one sample, sequenced in a study of blood T cell repertoires in COVID-19. TCRdb's copy holds only in-frame clones and misses some; the assay was immunoSEQ multiplex PCR. Of around 180,000 clones in the sample, about 84% were seen once. Input material: PBMCs or T cells enriched from blood (not recorded which). Receptors originate from a man aged 45-65 years who had recovered from COVID-19.

This clone was seen ten or more times. The gene calls are TRBV6-5 and TRBJ2-1; the match to TRBD2 covers 7 bases. After removal of 9 bases from V and 0 bases from J, the junction contained 5 bases not matched to a gene. The CDR3 extends over 14 amino acids. Germline lookup yields CDR1 MNHEY and CDR2 SVGAGI. CDR3 protein: CASNRDYSYNEQFF. Here the CDR3 DNA reads TGTGCCAGTAACCGGGACTACTCCTACAATGAGCAGTTCTTC.

The chain combines TRBV20-1 with TRBJ1-6, with D possibly matching TRBD1 (5 bases). The CDR3 has 12 residues. Germline values: CDR1 DFQATT, CDR2 SNEGSKA (reference sequence). With 4 bases removed from V and 14 bases from J, the gap between germline ends came to 15 bases. As DNA, the CDR3 is TGCAGTGCTACTGACAGATCCCTCACCCTCCACTTT. It is translated as CSATDRSLTLHF.

In its sample, this clone was seen once. The V call is TRBV5-1, the J call TRBJ2-4, with D maybe TRBD1 (5 bases). The germline V gene encodes CDR1 SGHRS and CDR2 YFSETQ. The CDR3 runs 13 residues. V lost 8 bases and J lost 8, with 17 bases in between. CDR3 nucleotides: TGCGCCAGTGGTCTCAAGGGGAACGACATTCAGTACTTC. Its protein product is CASGLKGNDIQYF.

The rearrangement links TRBV5-4 to TRBJ2-3; 9 nucleotides align to TRBD1. The ends lost 4 bases at V and 4 bases at J; junction bases unmatched: 10. Germline loops: CDR1 SGHNT, CDR2 YYREEE (reference sequence). CDR3 length equals 16 residues. CDR3 residues: CASSRSGTGSADTQYF. The CDR3 DNA reads TGTGCCAGCAGCAGATCCGGGACAGGGTCCGCAGATACGCAGTATTTT.

DNA for the CDR3: TGTGCCAGCAGTCGCGGGACAGGGCCCTACGAGCAGTACTTC. Translation gives CASSRGTGPYEQYF. The genes are TRBV6-5 and TRBJ2-7; 9 nucleotides agree with TRBD1. CDR1 MNHEY and CDR2 SVGAGI come from the germline V gene. The ends lost 5 bases at V and 2 bases at J; junction bases unmatched: 4. The CDR3 covers 14 residues.

This chain links TRBV12-3 or TRBV12-4 with TRBJ1-5; 7 positions agree with TRBD1. Unmatched junction bases numbered 3, after V lost 4 bases and J lost 9 bases. The CDR3 has 12 amino acids. The CDR3 nucleotides read TGTGCCAGCAGTTCAGGGGGTCGGCCCCAGCATTTT. Amino acid sequence: CASSSGGRPQHF.

V usage is TRBV6-5 and J usage is TRBJ2-7; D is unclear. V was shortened by 2 bases and J by 5 bases, with 7 bases between the two germline ends. Germline CDR1 and CDR2: MNHEY and SVGAGI. The CDR3 sequence is 12 residues long. In DNA, the CDR3 is TGTGCCAGCAGTTACGTCGCGAACGAGCAGTACTTC. This encodes CASSYVANEQYF.

This chain links TRBV28 with TRBJ2-5, with TRBD2 matching over 7 bases. CDR1 and CDR2 (germline): MDHEN, SYDVKM. The trim removed 8 bases at V and 13 bases at J, leaving 10 bases unmatched. The CDR3 has 11 amino acids. The CDR3 here is CASGGGAVLYF. In DNA form, the CDR3 reads TGTGCCAGCGGGGGAGGGGCAGTCCTGTACTTC.

V is TRBV29-1 and J is TRBJ1-2; 9 bases match TRBD1. After removal of 4 bases from V and 6 bases from J, the junction contained 6 bases not matched to a gene. This CDR3 region has 13 residues. Per germline, CDR1 SQVTM and CDR2 ANQGSEA. CDR3 DNA: TGCAGCGTTGGGGACAGGGAATATGATGGCTACACCTTC. Translated, it gives CSVGDREYDGYTF.

The genes are TRBV5-1 and TRBJ2-4; D is possibly TRBD2 (6 bases). The CDR3 spans 16 residues. V was pared by 0 bases and J by 10 bases, with 20 bases between. Germline CDR1 SGHRS, CDR2 YFSETQ. The CDR3 region has the DNA TGCGCCAGCAGCTTGGCCGGGCGCAGGGATGGGGGGATTCAGTACTTC. The encoded protein is CASSLAGRRDGGIQYF.

The count of this clone is one. The V gene is TRBV7-8, the J gene TRBJ2-1; 9 bases agree with TRBD2. Losses at the gene ends were 5 bases for V and 2 bases for J; bases not matched to a gene: 4. Germline V gene lookup returns CDR1 SGHVS and CDR2 FQNEAQ. CDR3 length equals 15 residues. The CDR3: CASSPQRGAYNEQFF. CDR3 nucleotide sequence: TGTGCCAGCAGCCCCCAGCGGGGGGCCTACAATGAGCAGTTCTTC.